The 27 T cell receptor beta chains below come from one sample, sequenced in a study of early T cells in non-severe SARS-CoV-2 infection. TCRdb re-called the 5' RACE reads through MiXCR, storing one row per CDR3 protein. The sample gives some 80,000 distinct CDR3 sequences, about 12% of which show up once; around 3.7% is in the top ten. Sequencing used whole blood. These receptors originate from an adult who was a healthcare worker with PCR-confirmed SARS-CoV-2 infection or an uninfected control (not recorded which).

This chain uses TRBV11-2 with TRBJ2-3; D is tentatively TRBD1 or TRBD2 (5 bases each). V was shortened by 0 bases and J by 8 bases, with 18 bases between the two germline ends. There are 16 residues in the CDR3. Germline V CDR1 and CDR2: SGHAT, FQNNGV. In DNA, the CDR3 is TGTGCCAGCAGCTTAGACCAACCGGGGCCAGCGGTTACGCAGTATTTT. As protein: CASSLDQPGPAVTQYF.

This clonotype showed up just a few times. The CDR3 DNA reads as TGTGCCACCAGTGATCCCGGATATAACTATGGCTACACCTTC. Translated, it gives CATSDPGYNYGYTF. The V and J genes are TRBV24-1 and TRBJ1-2; D not certain. Germline lookup yields CDR1 KGHDR and CDR2 SFDVKD. The CDR3 is 14 residues long. The V and J ends lost 3 bases and 1 base respectively, with 8 bases between them.

In its sample, this clonotype was seen many times. The chain couples TRBV7-9 to TRBJ1-1, with unresolved D. CDR3 length: 13 amino acids. Germline lookup yields CDR1 SEHNR and CDR2 FQNEAQ (reference sequence). Trimming cost V 7 bases and J 3 bases, with 12 bases left between them. CDR3 sequence (DNA): TGTGCCAGCACCCCGGACGGTTACACTGAAGCTTTCTTT. Amino acids: CASTPDGYTEAFF. Full variable domain (rest looked up from reference TRBV7-9 and TRBJ1-1): DTGVSQNPRHKITKRGQNVTFRCDPISEHNRLYWYRQTLGQGPEFLTYFQNEAQLEKSRLLSDRFSAERPKGSFSTLEIQRTEQGDSAMYLCASTPDGYTEAFFGQGTRLTVV.

This clonotype was counted many times. This chain links TRBV5-1 with TRBJ1-2; weak D call: TRBD1 (5 bases). Germline V CDR1 and CDR2: SGHRS, YFSETQ. The CDR3 runs 15 residues. With 4 bases removed from V and 1 base from J, the gap between germline ends came to 14 bases. CDR3 sequence reads: CASSKGTEVNYGYTF. CDR3 DNA sequence: TGCGCCAGCAGCAAAGGGACGGAAGTTAACTATGGCTACACCTTC.

There are many counts of this clonotype. The chain has TRBV5-1 and TRBJ2-2, with D perhaps matching TRBD2 (5 bases). The CDR3 runs 20 residues. Germline V gives CDR1 SGHRS, CDR2 YFSETQ. Trimming stripped 4 bases from V and 6 bases from J, with 31 bases between. In DNA form, the CDR3 reads TGCGCCAGCAGCATGGAAAGTCTAGCCAATCCCCGCCTAAAGGCCGGGGAGCTGTTTTTT. Residues: CASSMESLANPRLKAGELFF.

This clonotype was seen ten or more times. The J gene is TRBJ1-3, the V gene TRBV9; D gene ambiguous. The length of the CDR3 is 17 residues. The V end was cut by 2 bases, the J end by 0 bases, with 15 bases between. Germline CDR1 SGDLS, CDR2 YYNGEE. CDR3 sequence: CASSVSGSHRSGNTIYF. CDR3 nucleotides: TGTGCCAGCAGCGTCTCCGGGAGTCACCGCTCTGGAAACACCATATATTTT.

This sequence joins TRBV6-5 and TRBJ2-3; 8 nucleotides line up with TRBD2. The CDR3 runs to 16 residues. V shed 6 bases and J 2 bases; nucleotides not matched to a gene: 10. Per germline, CDR1 MNHEY and CDR2 SVGAGI. DNA for the CDR3: TGTGCCAGCAGGCTAGCGGGCTCCCGGCCCACAGATACGCAGTATTTT. Translation: CASRLAGSRPTDTQYF.

About this clonotype itself: This sequence may be a read error, since a much larger clone differs from it by one base. The CDR3 does not close with the conserved phenylalanine or tryptophan, likely indicating a read error. The genes are TRBV5-1 and TRBJ2-3; 8 positions match TRBD2. With V trimmed by 4 bases and J by 2 bases, 9 bases remained unmatched. Germline-derived CDR1 and CDR2 are SGHRS and YFSETQ. The CDR3 is 16 amino acids. The chain's CDR3 is CASSLQSGRATDTQYL. The CDR3 bases are TGCGCCAGCAGCCTCCAAAGCGGGAGAGCCACAGATACGCAGTATTTA.

There are a few counts of this clonotype. This rearrangement joins TRBV28 to TRBJ2-2; perhaps TRBD1 as D (5 bases). The ends were cut back, 6 bases at V and 6 bases at J, with 11 bases in the middle. This CDR3 comprises 13 residues. Germline V gene sequence: CDR1 MDHEN, CDR2 SYDVKM. CDR3 DNA sequence: TGTGCCAGCAGCCCCAGGGTCTCCGGGGAGCTGTTTTTT. This encodes CASSPRVSGELFF.

The J gene is TRBJ1-5, the V gene TRBV20-1; no clear D. Trimming left V 0 bases short and J 2 bases short, with 11 bases between. The germline V gene has CDR1 DFQATT and CDR2 SNEGSKA (reference sequence). This CDR3 region has 15 residues. The CDR3 DNA follows: TGCAGTGCTAGAGATACAGCTTTGGGCAATCAGCCCCAGCATTTT. This codes for CSARDTALGNQPQHF.

This clonotype was seen many times. The V gene is TRBV7-6, the J gene TRBJ1-1, with a possible D match to TRBD1 (6 bases). CDR1 is SGHVS, CDR2 FNYEAQ, per germline. The V gene lost 5 bases and the J gene lost 0 bases, with 10 bases spanning the gap. The CDR3 has 14 residues. The CDR3 region has the DNA TGTGCCAGCAGCCCGGGGGCGGTGAACACTGAAGCTTTCTTT. It translates to CASSPGAVNTEAFF.

The rearrangement links TRBV6-5 to TRBJ1-1, with a possible D match to TRBD1 (5 bases). CDR3 length: 14 residues. The germline CDR1 and CDR2 sequences are MNHEY and SVGAGI. Deletions cut 4 bases from V and 7 bases from J, with 16 bases between. The CDR3: CASSLRPGYIEAFF. For the CDR3, the DNA is TGTGCCAGCAGTTTGCGGCCAGGGTACATTGAAGCTTTCTTT.

This clonotype was counted between two and nine times. V gene TRBV7-9 combines with J gene TRBJ2-7; a weak D match, TRBD1 (5 bases). V lost 6 bases and J 2 bases, leaving 20 bases between the germline ends. Germline V lookup: CDR1 SEHNR, CDR2 FQNEAQ (reference sequence). The CDR3 loop spans 16 amino acids. CDR3 in amino acids: CASSFPGSQGAYEQYF. The CDR3 DNA reads TGTGCCAGCAGTTTTCCCGGGTCCCAGGGCGCCTACGAGCAGTACTTC.

J is TRBJ2-5 and V is TRBV12-3 or TRBV12-4, with D perhaps TRBD2 (6 bases). This CDR3 contains 11 residues. V lost 6 bases and J 9 bases, leaving 11 bases between the germline ends. The CDR3 DNA reads TGTGCCAGCAGCCAACCGGGGGCCCAGTACTTC. Translation: CASSQPGAQYF.

This clonotype was recorded many times. The chain couples TRBV27 to TRBJ2-7, with 11 nucleotides matching TRBD2. J was trimmed by 7 bases and V by 0 bases; bases with no gene match: 17. The CDR3 runs 19 residues. Germline V gives CDR1 MNHEY, CDR2 SMNVEV (reference sequence). Written as DNA, the CDR3 is TGTGCCAGCAGTTTATCCCCTAGGGCTAGCGGGAGGACAGCGCGGGAGCAGTACTTC. Amino acid sequence: CASSLSPRASGRTAREQYF.

This clonotype was recorded many times. V is TRBV9 and J is TRBJ2-7, with D perhaps TRBD1 (7 bases). The ends were cut back, 4 bases at V and 6 bases at J, with 20 bases in the middle. This CDR3 contains 15 residues. The germline V gene encodes CDR1 SGDLS and CDR2 YYNGEE. CDR3: CASSPGGRGIGEQYF. The CDR3 DNA sequence: TGTGCCAGCAGCCCCGGGGGCAGGGGGATTGGCGAGCAGTACTTC.

The chain has TRBV5-1 and TRBJ2-7, with a possible D match to TRBD1 (5 bases). Trimming cost V 4 bases and J 3 bases, with 8 bases left between them. CDR1 SGHRS and CDR2 YFSETQ come from the germline V gene. This CDR3 is built from 12 residues. The CDR3 region is CASSRQSYEQYF. The CDR3 region has the DNA TGCGCCAGCAGCAGACAGAGCTACGAGCAGTACTTC.

The chain's CDR3 is CASSRGGNQPQHF. The CDR3 DNA follows: TGTGCCAGCAGCCGGGGGGGCAATCAGCCCCAGCATTTT. The V and J genes are TRBV3-1 and TRBJ1-5, with D perhaps matching TRBD1 (5 bases). The CDR3 loop spans 13 amino acids. In germline, CDR1 is LGHDT, CDR2 YNNKEL (reference sequence). The V gene lost 4 bases and the J gene lost 2 bases, with 6 bases spanning the gap.

Ten or more counts support this clonotype. The chain carries TRBV13 and TRBJ2-7; D remains ambiguous. Germline loops: CDR1 PRHDT, CDR2 FYEKMQ (reference sequence). The V gene lost 7 bases and the J gene lost 2 bases, with 18 bases spanning the gap. This CDR3 is 15 amino acids long. The CDR3 spells CASTPLVVPPYEQYF. The CDR3 nucleotides read TGTGCCAGCACCCCTCTCGTAGTTCCCCCCTACGAGCAGTACTTC.

The chain uses TRBV18 and TRBJ1-4; no clear D gene. V was cut by 8 bases and J by 0 bases, with 7 bases left in between. Germline CDR1 KGHSH, CDR2 LQKENI. The CDR3 loop spans 13 amino acids. In nucleotides, the CDR3 is TGTGCCAGCCACCGTACAACTAATGAAAAACTGTTTTTT. Protein sequence: CASHRTTNEKLFF.

The chain recombines TRBV2 with TRBJ2-7; perhaps TRBD2 as D (6 bases). CDR1 SNHLY and CDR2 FYNNEI come from the germline V gene. There are 11 residues in the CDR3. The V end lost 9 bases, the J end lost 4 bases, and 10 bases lay between the germline ends. The CDR3 spells CASSGYYEQYF. The CDR3 bases are TGTGCCAGTAGCGGCTATTACGAGCAGTACTTC.

The V and J genes are TRBV20-1 and TRBJ2-4; possibly TRBD1 for D (5 bases). CDR3 size: 16 residues. Trimming left V 2 bases short and J 2 bases short, with 16 bases between. Germline-derived CDR1 and CDR2 are DFQATT and SNEGSKA (reference sequence). CDR3 sequence (DNA): TGCAGTGCTAGAATCGGACACCTCTCATCCAAAAACATTCAGTACTTC. The encoded protein is CSARIGHLSSKNIQYF.

The table lists this clonotype with a few counts. V gene TRBV28 combines with J gene TRBJ2-1; 10 positions agree with TRBD2. This CDR3 is built from 16 residues. V lost 8 bases, J lost 4 bases, and 11 bases stayed unmatched. Germline CDR1 and CDR2: MDHEN and SYDVKM. The CDR3 sequence is CASHLRASGRYNEQFF. In DNA, the CDR3 is TGTGCCAGCCACCTGAGGGCTAGCGGGAGATACAATGAGCAGTTCTTC.

In its sample, this clonotype was seen a few times. This chain joins TRBV12-3 or TRBV12-4 and TRBJ2-7, with D perhaps TRBD1 (6 bases). V dropped 7 bases and J dropped 6 bases, with 16 bases sitting between them. CDR3 length: 13 residues. The CDR3 loop reads CASIIQGRGEQYF. DNA of the CDR3: TGTGCCAGCATAATACAGGGTCGGGGCGAGCAGTACTTC.

The chain couples TRBV7-8 to TRBJ2-1, with 10 bases that match TRBD2. CDR3 length: 16 amino acids. The ends lost 5 bases at V and 6 bases at J; junction bases unmatched: 10. In germline, CDR1 is SGHVS, CDR2 FQNEAQ. The CDR3 bases are TGTGCCAGCAGCCGACTTGGCCTAGCGGGAGCCAATGAGCAGTTCTTC. Translated: CASSRLGLAGANEQFF.

Here the CDR3 reads CASSVGGPNQPQHF. The CDR3 DNA reads as TGTGCCAGCAGCGTTGGAGGCCCCAATCAGCCCCAGCATTTT. The genes are TRBV9 and TRBJ1-5, with D hard to call. The germline V gene encodes CDR1 SGDLS and CDR2 YYNGEE. Trimming left V 2 bases short and J 3 bases short, with 9 bases between. This CDR3 spans 14 amino acids.

This clonotype was counted many times. The chain couples TRBV30 to TRBJ2-1, with TRBD1 matching over 8 bases. The CDR3 covers 13 residues. Germline assignment: CDR1 GTSNPN and CDR2 SVGIG (reference sequence). The V segment lost 6 bases and the J segment 6 bases; nucleotides outside the gene matches: 7. In nucleotides, the CDR3 is TGTGCCTGTTGGACAGGGCGGGTCAATGAGCAGTTCTTC. Protein sequence: CACWTGRVNEQFF.